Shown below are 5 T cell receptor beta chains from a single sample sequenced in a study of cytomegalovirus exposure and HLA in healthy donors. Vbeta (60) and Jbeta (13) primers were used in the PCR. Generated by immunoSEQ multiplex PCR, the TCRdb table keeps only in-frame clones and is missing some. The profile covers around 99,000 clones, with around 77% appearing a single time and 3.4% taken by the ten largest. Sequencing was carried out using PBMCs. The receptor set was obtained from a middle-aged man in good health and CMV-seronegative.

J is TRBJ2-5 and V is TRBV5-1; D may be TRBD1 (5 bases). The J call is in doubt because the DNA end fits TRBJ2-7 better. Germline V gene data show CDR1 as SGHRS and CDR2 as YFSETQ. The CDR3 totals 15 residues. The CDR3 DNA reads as TGCGCCAGCAGCTTGGGGGGCAGGGCATCCTACGAGCAGTACTTC. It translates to CASSLGGRASYEQYF.

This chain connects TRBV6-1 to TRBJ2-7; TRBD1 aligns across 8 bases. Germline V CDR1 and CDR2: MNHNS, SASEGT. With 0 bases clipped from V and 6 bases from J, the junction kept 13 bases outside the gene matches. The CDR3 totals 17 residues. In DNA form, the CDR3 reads TGTGCCAGCAGTGAAGCGGTCCAGGGGGCAAAAGTTCGCGAGCAGTACTTC. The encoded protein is CASSEAVQGAKVREQYF.

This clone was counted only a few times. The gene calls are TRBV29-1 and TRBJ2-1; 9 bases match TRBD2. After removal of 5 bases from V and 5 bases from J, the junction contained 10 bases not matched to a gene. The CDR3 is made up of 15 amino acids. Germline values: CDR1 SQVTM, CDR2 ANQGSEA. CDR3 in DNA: TGCAGCGTTCGGCCTAGCGGGAATCAAAACAATGAGCAGTTCTTC. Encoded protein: CSVRPSGNQNNEQFF.

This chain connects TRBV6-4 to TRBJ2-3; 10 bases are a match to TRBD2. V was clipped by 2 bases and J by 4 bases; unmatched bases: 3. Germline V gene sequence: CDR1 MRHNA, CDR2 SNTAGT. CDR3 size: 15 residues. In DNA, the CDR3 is TGTGCCAGCAGTGACACAGCGGGAGGGCCAGATACGCAGTATTTT. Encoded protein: CASSDTAGGPDTQYF.

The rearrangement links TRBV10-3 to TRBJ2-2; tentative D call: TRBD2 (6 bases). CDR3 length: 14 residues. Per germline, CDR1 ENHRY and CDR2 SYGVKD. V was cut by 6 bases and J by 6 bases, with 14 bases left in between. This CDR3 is CAIRTGTEAGELFF. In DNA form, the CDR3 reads TGTGCCATCAGGACCGGGACTGAGGCCGGGGAGCTGTTTTTT.